The sequence of this TCR beta chain was determined in a study of siplizumab effects on memory and regulatory T cells. Study results and caveats: It was not possible to assign a naive or memory phenotype to roughly 80-97% of proliferating CD4+ or CD8+ clones. Solely a minor proportion of alloreactive clones could be assigned to unstimulated subsets.

With regard to this clone: Its target is not known.

The assay was immunoSEQ multiplex PCR, and TCRdb's table has in-frame clones only and misses some. The sample comprises roughly 93,000 clones, around 94% of which are singletons, and roughly 1.3% rests with the top ten. The ends were cut back, 0 bases at V and 1 base at J, with 7 bases in the middle. The CDR3 length is 14 residues. Looked up from germline, CDR1 is SGHDT and CDR2 is YYEEEE. The clonotype originates from a human donor in good health. The material sequenced was non-Treg CD4+ T cells sorted from blood. The chain joins TRBV5-6 to TRBJ2-5; D is uncertain. CDR3 DNA: TGTGCCAGCAGCTTGGGAGTTATCCAAGAGACCCAGTACTTC. Residues: CASSLGVIQETQYF.